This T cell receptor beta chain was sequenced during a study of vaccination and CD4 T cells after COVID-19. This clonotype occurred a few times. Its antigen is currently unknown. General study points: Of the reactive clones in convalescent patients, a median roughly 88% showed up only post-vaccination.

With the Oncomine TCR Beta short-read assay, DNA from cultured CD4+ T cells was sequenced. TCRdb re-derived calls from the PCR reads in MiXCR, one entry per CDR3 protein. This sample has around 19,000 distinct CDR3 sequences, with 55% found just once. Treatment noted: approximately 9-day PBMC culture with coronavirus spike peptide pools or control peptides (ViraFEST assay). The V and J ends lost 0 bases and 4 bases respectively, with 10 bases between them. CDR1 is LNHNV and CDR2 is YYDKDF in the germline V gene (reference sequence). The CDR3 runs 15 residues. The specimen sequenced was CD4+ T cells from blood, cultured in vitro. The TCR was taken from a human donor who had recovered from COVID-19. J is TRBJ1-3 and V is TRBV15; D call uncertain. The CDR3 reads CATSRDGSAGNTIYF. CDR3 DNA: TGTGCCACCAGCAGAGATGGATCCGCCGGAAACACCATATATTTT.